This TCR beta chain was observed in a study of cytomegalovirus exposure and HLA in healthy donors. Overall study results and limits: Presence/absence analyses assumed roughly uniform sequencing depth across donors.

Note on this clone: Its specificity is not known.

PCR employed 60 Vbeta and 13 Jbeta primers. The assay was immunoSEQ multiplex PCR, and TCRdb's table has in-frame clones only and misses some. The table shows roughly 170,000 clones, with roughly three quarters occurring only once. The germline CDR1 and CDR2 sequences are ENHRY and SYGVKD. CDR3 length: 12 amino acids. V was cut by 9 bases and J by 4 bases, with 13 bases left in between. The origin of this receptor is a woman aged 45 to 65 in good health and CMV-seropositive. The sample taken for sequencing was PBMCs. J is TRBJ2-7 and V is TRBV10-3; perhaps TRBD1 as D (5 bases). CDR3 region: CAISTAKYEQYF. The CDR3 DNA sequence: TGTGCCATTTCGACAGCAAAGTACGAGCAGTACTTC.